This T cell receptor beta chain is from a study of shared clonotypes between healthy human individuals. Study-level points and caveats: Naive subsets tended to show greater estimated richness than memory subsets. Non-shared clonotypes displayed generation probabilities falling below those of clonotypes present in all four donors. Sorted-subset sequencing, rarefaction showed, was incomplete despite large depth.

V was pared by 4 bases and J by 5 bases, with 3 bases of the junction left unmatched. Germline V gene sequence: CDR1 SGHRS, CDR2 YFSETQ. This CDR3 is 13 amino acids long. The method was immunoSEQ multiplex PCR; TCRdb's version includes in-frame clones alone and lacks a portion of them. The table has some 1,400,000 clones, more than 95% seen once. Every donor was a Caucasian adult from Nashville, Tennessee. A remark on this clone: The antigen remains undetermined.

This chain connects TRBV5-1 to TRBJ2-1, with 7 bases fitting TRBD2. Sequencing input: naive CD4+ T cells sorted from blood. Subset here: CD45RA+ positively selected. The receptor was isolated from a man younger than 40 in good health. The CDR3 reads CASSLTSHNEQFF. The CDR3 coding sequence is TGCGCCAGCAGCCTGACTAGCCACAATGAGCAGTTCTTC.